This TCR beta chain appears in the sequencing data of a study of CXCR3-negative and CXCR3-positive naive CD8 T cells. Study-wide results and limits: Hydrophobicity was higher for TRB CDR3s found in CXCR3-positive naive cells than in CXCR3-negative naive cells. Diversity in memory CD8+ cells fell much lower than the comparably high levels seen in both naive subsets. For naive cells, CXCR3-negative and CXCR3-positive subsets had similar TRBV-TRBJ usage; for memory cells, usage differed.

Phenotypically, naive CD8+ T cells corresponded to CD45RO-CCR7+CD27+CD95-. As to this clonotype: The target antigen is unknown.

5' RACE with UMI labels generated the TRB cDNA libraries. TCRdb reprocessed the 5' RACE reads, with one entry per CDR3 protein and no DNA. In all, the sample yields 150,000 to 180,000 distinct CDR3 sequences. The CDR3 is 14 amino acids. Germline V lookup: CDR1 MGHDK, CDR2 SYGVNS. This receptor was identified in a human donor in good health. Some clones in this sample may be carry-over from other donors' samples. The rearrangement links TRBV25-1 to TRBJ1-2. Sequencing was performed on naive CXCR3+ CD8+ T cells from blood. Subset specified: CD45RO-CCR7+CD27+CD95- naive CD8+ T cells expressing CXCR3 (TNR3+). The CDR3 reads CASSEGGRQYGYTF.